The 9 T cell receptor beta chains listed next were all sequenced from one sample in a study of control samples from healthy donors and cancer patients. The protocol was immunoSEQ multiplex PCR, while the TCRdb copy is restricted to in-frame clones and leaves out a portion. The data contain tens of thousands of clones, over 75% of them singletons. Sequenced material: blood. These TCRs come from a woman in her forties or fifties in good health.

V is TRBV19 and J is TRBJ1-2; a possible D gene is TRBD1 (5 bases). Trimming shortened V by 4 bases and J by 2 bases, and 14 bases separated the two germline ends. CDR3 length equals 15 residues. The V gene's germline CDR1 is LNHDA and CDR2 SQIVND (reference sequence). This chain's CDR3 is CASSTPSDTNYGYTF. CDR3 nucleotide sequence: TGTGCCAGTAGTACTCCCTCGGACACGAACTATGGCTACACCTTC.

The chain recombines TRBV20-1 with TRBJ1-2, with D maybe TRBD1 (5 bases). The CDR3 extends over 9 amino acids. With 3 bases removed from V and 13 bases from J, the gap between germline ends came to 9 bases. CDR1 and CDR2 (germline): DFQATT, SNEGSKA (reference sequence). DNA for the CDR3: TGCAGTGCTAGTAGGGACCTCACCTTC. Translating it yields CSASRDLTF.

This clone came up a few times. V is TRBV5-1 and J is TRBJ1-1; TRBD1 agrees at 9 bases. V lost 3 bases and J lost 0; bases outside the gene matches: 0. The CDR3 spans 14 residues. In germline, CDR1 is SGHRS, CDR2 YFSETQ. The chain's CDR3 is CASSYRGLNTEAFF. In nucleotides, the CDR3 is TGCGCCAGCAGCTACAGGGGGCTGAACACTGAAGCTTTCTTT. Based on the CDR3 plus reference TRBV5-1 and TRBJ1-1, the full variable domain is KAGVTQTPRYLIKTRGQQVTLSCSPISGHRSVSWYQQTPGQGLQFLFEYFSETQRNKGNFPGRFSGRQFSNSRSEMNVSTLELGDSALYLCASSYRGLNTEAFFGQGTRLTVV.

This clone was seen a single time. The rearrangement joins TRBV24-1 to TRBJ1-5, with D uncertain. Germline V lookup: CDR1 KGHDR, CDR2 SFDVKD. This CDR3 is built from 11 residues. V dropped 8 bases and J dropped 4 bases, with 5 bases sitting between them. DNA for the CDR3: TGTGCCACCAAGGGTAATCAGCCCCAGCATTTT. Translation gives CATKGNQPQHF.

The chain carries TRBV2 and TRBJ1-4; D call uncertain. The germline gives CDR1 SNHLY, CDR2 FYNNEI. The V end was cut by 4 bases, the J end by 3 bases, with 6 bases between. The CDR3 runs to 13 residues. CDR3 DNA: TGTGCCAGCAGTGTTCAGCCTAATGAAAAACTGTTTTTT. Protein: CASSVQPNEKLFF.

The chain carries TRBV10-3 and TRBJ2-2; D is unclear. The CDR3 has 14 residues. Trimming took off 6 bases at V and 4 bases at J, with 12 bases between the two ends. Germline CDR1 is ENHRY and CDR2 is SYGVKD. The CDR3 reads CAIRPLGSTGELFF. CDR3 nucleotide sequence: TGTGCCATCAGGCCCCTTGGGTCCACCGGGGAGCTGTTTTTT.

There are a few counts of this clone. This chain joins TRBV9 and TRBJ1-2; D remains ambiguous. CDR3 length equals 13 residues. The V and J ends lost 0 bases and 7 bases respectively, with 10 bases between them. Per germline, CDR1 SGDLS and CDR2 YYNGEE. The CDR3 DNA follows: TGTGCCAGCAGCGTAGATGTTAGGAGTGGCTACACCTTC. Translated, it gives CASSVDVRSGYTF.

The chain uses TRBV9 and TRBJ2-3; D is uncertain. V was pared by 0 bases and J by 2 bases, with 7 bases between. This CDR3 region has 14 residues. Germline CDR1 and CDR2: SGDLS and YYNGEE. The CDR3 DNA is TGTGCCAGCAGCGTAGTTGAAGACACAGATACGCAGTATTTT. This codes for CASSVVEDTDTQYF.

The CDR3 region is CASSFQGGGTDTQYF. For the CDR3, the DNA is TGCGCCAGCAGCTTTCAGGGTGGGGGCACAGATACGCAGTATTTT. V and J are TRBV5-1 and TRBJ2-3, with D possibly being TRBD1 (5 bases). The V end lost 2 bases, the J end lost 1 base, and 11 bases lay between the germline ends. This CDR3 region has 15 residues. Germline V gives CDR1 SGHRS, CDR2 YFSETQ.